These T cell receptor beta chains were read from a single sample in a study of T cell responses to AZD1222 COVID-19 vaccine. Assay: immunoSEQ multiplex PCR; the TCRdb copy retains only in-frame clones and omits some. The sample carries around 120,000 clones, 70% to 85% recorded once. Sequences were derived from peripheral blood, sampled 28 days after the second AZD1222 dose. These receptors all come from an adult who received the AZD1222 COVID-19 vaccine. Both conserved end residues are trimmed from each CDR3. Each record gives: J gene, V gene, D gene, CDR3 protein. D genes are given only for firm matches.

TRBJ1-5 | TRBV4-3 | - | ASSQGPGYSNQPQH
TRBJ1-1 | TRBV27 | - | ASSFTAPRGDRNTEAF
TRBJ1-2 | TRBV28 | - | ASSARAAYYGYT
TRBJ1-4 | TRBV9 | - | ASSQRISFHEKLF
TRBJ2-2 | TRBV10-3 | - | AIETPETGELF
TRBJ2-3 | TRBV29-1 | - | SVERVKTDTQY
TRBJ2-2 | TRBV19 | - | ASSIRFWGADGELF
TRBJ1-5 | TRBV19 | TRBD1 | ASRRQGINNQPQH
TRBJ2-5 | TRBV30 | - | AWIGMSQETQY
TRBJ1-5 | TRBV6-5 | - | ASRQGEQPQH
TRBJ1-2 | TRBV7-2 | TRBD1 | ASSSFSGTEYFYGYT
TRBJ1-1 | TRBV2 | - | ASTPRRLNTEAF
TRBJ2-3 | TRBV29-1 | TRBD1 | SAWGQGGTDTQY
TRBJ1-2 | TRBV28 | - | ASSSYGYT
TRBJ1-2 | TRBV21-1 | - | ASSPKRRRPGGGYT
TRBJ1-5 | TRBV10-2 | TRBD1 | ASSESGTGVMPQH
TRBJ1-1 | TRBV28 | - | ASMGGYTEAF
TRBJ2-7 | TRBV30 | - | AWSVRLYEQY
TRBJ2-3 | TRBV27 | TRBD2 | ASSPRGGFGLTDTQY
TRBJ1-5 | TRBV18 | - | ASSPSWYQPQH
TRBJ2-5 | TRBV4-3 | - | ASSQDGTGLETQY
TRBJ1-2 | TRBV27 | TRBD1 | ASSSRQGEGGYT
TRBJ1-5 | TRBV7-8 | - | ASSLVEGLRSNQPQH
TRBJ2-1 | TRBV6-5 | - | ASSSLQNEQF
TRBJ1-1 | TRBV6-5 | TRBD1 | ASSSDREGTEAF
TRBJ1-1 | TRBV18 | - | ASSPPMGQHRGAF
TRBJ2-7 | TRBV28 | TRBD1 | ASHTGTGGSYEQY
TRBJ1-1 | TRBV11-2 | - | ASSQQGYLTEAF
TRBJ2-2 | TRBV28 | TRBD2 | ASSLFGGIGAGELF
TRBJ1-5 | TRBV6-6 | - | ASSQTGYQPQH
TRBJ2-7 | TRBV27 | TRBD1 | ASSKQGARYEQY